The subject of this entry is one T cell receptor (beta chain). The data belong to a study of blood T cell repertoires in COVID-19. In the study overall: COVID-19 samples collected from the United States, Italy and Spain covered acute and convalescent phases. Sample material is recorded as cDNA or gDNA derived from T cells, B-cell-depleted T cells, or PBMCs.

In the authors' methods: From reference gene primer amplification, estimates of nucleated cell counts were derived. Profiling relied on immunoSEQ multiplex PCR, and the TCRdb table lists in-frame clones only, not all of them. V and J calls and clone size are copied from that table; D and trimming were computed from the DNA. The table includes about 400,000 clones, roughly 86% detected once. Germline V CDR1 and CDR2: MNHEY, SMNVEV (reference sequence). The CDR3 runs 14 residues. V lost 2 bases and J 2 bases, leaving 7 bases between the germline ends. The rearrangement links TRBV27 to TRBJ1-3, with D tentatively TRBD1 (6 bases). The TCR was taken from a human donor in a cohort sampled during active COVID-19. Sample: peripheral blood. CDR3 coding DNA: TGTGCCAGCAGTTTAAGGGGGACTGGAAACACCATATATTTT. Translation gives CASSLRGTGNTIYF.